The 3 T cell receptor beta chains listed next were all sequenced from one sample in a study of blood T cell repertoires in COVID-19. Profiling relied on immunoSEQ multiplex PCR, and the TCRdb table lists in-frame clones only, not all of them. The table shows 300,000 to 400,000 clones, with around 90% occurring only once. The sequencing sample was made of peripheral blood. These receptors were collected from a woman in her late teens or twenties who had recovered from COVID-19.

The chain has TRBV29-1 and TRBJ2-1; TRBD1 agrees at 12 bases. After removal of 8 bases from V and 9 bases from J, the junction contained 8 bases not matched to a gene. The CDR3 consists of 13 residues. The germline V gene has CDR1 SQVTM and CDR2 ANQGSEA. The CDR3 bases are TGCAGCAGCCGGGACAGGGGGCTGGGTGAGCAGTTCTTC. Translated: CSSRDRGLGEQFF.

The chain has TRBV4-1 and TRBJ2-3, with 10 bases identical to TRBD2. The germline V gene has CDR1 MGHRA and CDR2 YSYEKL. V trimming: 4 bases; J trimming: 6 bases; junction bases outside the gene matches: 16. The CDR3 length is 18 residues. The CDR3: CASSLSKTGTSVGDTQYF. The DNA of the CDR3 is TGCGCCAGCAGCCTATCTAAGACCGGGACTAGCGTAGGGGATACGCAGTATTTT.

This sequence joins TRBV9 and TRBJ2-1; TRBD1 matches at 7 bases. Germline values: CDR1 SGDLS, CDR2 YYNGEE. The ends lost 4 bases at V and 3 bases at J; junction bases unmatched: 13. The CDR3 has 17 amino acids. The CDR3: CASSPNRDSQNYNEQFF. In DNA, the CDR3 is TGTGCCAGCAGCCCAAATCGGGACAGCCAAAACTACAATGAGCAGTTCTTC.